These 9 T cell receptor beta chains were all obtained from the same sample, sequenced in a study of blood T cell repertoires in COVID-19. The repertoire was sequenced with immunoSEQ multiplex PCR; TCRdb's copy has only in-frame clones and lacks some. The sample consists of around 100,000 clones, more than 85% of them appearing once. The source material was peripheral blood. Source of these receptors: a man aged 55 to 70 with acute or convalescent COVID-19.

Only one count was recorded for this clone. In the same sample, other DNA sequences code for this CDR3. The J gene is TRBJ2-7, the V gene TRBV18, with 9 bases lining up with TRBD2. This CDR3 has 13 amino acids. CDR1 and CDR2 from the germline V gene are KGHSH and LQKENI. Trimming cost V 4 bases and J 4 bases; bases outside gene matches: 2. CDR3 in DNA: TGTGCCAGCTCACGAACTAGCGGGTACGAGCAGTACGTC. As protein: CASSRTSGYEQYV.

CDR3 bases: TGTGCCAGCAGCTTAGACGGGATTCAGCCCCAGCATTTT. Amino acids: CASSLDGIQPQHF. The chain uses TRBV7-9 and TRBJ1-5, with no clear D. V shed 1 base and J shed 6 bases, with 7 bases lying between them. CDR3 size: 13 residues. Germline CDR1 is SEHNR and CDR2 is FQNEAQ (reference sequence).

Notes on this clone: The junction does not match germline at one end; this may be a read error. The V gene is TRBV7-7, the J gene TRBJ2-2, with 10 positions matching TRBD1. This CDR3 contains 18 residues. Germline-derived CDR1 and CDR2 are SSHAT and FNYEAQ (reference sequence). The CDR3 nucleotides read TGTGCTAGCAGCCCCACCTGGGACAGGGGCCCTAACACCGGGGAGCTGTTTTTT. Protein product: CASSPTWDRGPNTGELFF.

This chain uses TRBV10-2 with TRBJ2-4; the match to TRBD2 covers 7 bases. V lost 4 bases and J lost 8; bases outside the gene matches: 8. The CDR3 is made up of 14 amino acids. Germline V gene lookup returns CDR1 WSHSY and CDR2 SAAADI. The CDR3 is CASSVAGVRDIQYF. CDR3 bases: TGCGCCAGCAGTGTTGCGGGAGTCCGGGACATTCAGTACTTC.

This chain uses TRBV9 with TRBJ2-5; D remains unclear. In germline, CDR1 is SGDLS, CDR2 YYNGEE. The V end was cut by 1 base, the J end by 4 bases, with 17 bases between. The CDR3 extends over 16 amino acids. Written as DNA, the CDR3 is TGTGCCAGCAGCGTAAGAGAGCGTGGTCGGAGAGAGACCCAGTACTTC. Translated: CASSVRERGRRETQYF.

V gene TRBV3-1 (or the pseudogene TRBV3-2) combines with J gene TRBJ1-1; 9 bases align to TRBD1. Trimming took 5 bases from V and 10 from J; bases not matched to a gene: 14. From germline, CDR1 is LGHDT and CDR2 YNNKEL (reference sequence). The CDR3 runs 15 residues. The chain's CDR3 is CASSSSPGQGLGAFF. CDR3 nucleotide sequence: TGTGCCAGCAGCTCTTCTCCGGGACAGGGCCTAGGAGCTTTCTTT.

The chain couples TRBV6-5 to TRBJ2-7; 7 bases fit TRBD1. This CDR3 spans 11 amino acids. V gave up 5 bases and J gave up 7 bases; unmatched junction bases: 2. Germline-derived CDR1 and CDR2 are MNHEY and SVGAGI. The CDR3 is CASSRQGEQYF. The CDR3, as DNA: TGTGCCAGCAGTCGACAGGGAGAGCAGTACTTC.

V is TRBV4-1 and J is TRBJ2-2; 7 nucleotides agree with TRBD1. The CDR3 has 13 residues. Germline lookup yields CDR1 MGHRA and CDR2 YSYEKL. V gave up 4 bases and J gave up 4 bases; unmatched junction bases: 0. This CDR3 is CASSPGGTGELFF. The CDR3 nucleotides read TGCGCCAGCAGCCCAGGGGGCACCGGGGAGCTGTTTTTT.

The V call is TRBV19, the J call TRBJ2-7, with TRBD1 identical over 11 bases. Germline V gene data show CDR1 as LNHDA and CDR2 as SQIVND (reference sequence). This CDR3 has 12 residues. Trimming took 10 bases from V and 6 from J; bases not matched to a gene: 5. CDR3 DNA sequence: TGTGCCAACCGGACAGGGGGCGTCGAGCAGTACGTC. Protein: CANRTGGVEQYV.